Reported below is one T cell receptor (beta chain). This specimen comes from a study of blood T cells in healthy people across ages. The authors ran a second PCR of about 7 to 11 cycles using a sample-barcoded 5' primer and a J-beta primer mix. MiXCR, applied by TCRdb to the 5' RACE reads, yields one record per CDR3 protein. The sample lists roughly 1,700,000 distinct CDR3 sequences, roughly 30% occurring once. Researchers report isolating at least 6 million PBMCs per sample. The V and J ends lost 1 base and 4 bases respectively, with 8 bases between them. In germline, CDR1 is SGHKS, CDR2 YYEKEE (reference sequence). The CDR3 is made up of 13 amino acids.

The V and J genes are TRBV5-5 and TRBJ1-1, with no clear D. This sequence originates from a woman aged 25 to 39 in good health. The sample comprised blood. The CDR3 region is CASSLIQFTEAFF. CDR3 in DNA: TGTGCCAGCAGCTTGATCCAGTTCACTGAAGCTTTCTTT.